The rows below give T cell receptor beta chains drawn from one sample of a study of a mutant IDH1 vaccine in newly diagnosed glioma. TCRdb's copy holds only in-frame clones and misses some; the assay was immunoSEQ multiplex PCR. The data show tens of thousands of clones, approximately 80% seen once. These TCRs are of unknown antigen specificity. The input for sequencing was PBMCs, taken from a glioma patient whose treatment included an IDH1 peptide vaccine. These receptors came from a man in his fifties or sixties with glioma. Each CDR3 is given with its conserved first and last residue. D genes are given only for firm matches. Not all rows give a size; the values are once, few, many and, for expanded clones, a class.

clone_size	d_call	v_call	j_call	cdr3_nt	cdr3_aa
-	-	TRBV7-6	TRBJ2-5	TGTGCCAGCAGCTTAGCGTCTCGTCTTCAAGAGACCCAGTACTTC	CASSLASRLQETQYF
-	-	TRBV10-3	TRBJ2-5	TGTGCCATCAGTGAGGGCAGCCAAGAGACCCAGTACTTC	CAISEGSQETQYF
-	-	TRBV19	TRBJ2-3	TGTGCCAGTAGTATAAGCTCCAGCACAGATACGCAGTATTTT	CASSISSSTDTQYF
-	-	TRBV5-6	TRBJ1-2	TGTGCCAGCAGCTTGGGGGGGGAGAACAACTATGGCTACACCTTC	CASSLGGENNYGYTF
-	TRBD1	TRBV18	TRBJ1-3	TGTGCCAGCTCAGATCCAGGGGGCTCTGGAAACACCATATATTTT	CASSDPGGSGNTIYF
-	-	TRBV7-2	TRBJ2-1	TGTGCCAGCAGCTCGGGATTTGGTGAGCAGTTCTTC	CASSSGFGEQFF
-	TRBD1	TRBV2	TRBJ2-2	TGTGCCAGCTTAGAGGGACAGGCTACGAACACCGGGGAGCTGTTTTTT	CASLEGQATNTGELFF
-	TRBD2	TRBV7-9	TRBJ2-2	TGTGCCAGCAGATTGACTAGCGGGATCACCGGGGAGCTGTTTTTT	CASRLTSGITGELFF
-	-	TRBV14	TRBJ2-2	TGTGCCAGCAGCCAAGTCTGGGCCACCGGGGAGCTGTTTTTT	CASSQVWATGELFF
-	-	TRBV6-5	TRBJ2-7	TGTGCCAGCAGCCAACTAGGACGATCACACTACGAGCAGTACTTC	CASSQLGRSHYEQYF
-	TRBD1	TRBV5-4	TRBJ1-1	TGTGCCAGCAGCTTGCCGGACAGGGGGCCTGAAGCTTTCTTT	CASSLPDRGPEAFF
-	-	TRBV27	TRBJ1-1	TGTGCCAGCAGTTTACACAGATTGAACACTGAAGCTTTCTTT	CASSLHRLNTEAFF
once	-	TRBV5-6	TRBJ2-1	TGTGCCAGCAGCTTCCCCCCACGTTTGGTTGATGAGCAGTTCTTC	CASSFPPRLVDEQFF
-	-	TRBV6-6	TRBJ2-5	TGTGCCAGCAGTTGGGGTGGGGTGGGCCAAGAGACCCAGTACTTC	CASSWGGVGQETQYF
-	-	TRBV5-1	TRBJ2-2	TGCGCCAGCAGCTTGGTTGGATTGCCCACCGGGGAGCTGTTTTTT	CASSLVGLPTGELFF
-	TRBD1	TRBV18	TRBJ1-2	TGTGCCAGCTCACCAGATCAGGGGGCGAGCTATGGCTACACCTTC	CASSPDQGASYGYTF
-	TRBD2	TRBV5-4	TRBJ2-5	TGTGCCAGCAGCCCCACCGGAGCGGGGGATATAGAGACCCAGTACTTC	CASSPTGAGDIETQYF
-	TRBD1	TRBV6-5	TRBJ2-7	TGTGCCAGCAGCCCCCACAGGGGCGAGCAGTACTTC	CASSPHRGEQYF
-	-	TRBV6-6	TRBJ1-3	TGTGCCAGCAGTTACTCTGATTCCTCTGGAAACACCATATATTTT	CASSYSDSSGNTIYF
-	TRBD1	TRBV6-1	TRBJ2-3	TGTGCCAGCAGTGGAGAGACAGGGGCGGTTGATACGCAGTATTTT	CASSGETGAVDTQYF
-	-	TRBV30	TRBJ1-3	TGTGCCTGGAGAGAGGCAAACTCTGGAAACACCATATATTTT	CAWREANSGNTIYF
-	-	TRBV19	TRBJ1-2	TGTGCCAGGGTAGAAGATACGGGGGCGCGCGGCTACACCTTC	CARVEDTGARGYTF
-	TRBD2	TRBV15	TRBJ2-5	TGTGCCACCAGCAGATCACGCCGGGGGGGCCAAGAGACCCAGTACTTC	CATSRSRRGGQETQYF
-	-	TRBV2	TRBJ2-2	TGTGCCAGCCGTCCTCCGGGACTGCCTACCGGGGAGCTGTTTTTT	CASRPPGLPTGELFF
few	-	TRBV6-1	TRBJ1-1	TGTGCCAGCAGTGGGACTGTGAACACTGAAGCTTTCTTT	CASSGTVNTEAFF
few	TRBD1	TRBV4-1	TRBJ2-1	TGCGCCAGCAGCCAATCGGACAGGGGGTACAATGAGCAGTTCTTC	CASSQSDRGYNEQFF
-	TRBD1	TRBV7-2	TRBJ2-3	TGTGCCAGCAGCCCGCAGGGGGCAACAGATACGCAGTATTTT	CASSPQGATDTQYF
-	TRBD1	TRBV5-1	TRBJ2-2	TGCGCCAGCAGTGGGACAGGGGGCACCGGGGAGCTGTTTTTT	CASSGTGGTGELFF
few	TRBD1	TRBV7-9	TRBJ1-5	TGTGCCAGCAGCTTAGGGGTAGGTGGGACAGACAATCAGCCCCAGCATTTT	CASSLGVGGTDNQPQHF
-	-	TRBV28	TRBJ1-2	TGTGCCAGCGGCAGGGGCAACTATGGCTACACCTTC	CASGRGNYGYTF
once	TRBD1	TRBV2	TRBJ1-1	TGTGCCAGCAGTGAAAAAGGGCAGGGGGCGAGGGGGCTACTTTTT	CASSEKGQGARGLLF
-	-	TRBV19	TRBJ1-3	TGTGCCATTTACTCCGCCACAGGAAACACCATATATTTT	CAIYSATGNTIYF
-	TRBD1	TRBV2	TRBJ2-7	TGTGCCAGCACCCGGGACAGGGACTACGAGCAGTACTTC	CASTRDRDYEQYF
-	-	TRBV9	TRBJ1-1	TGTGCCAGCAGCGTCGGAGGGATGAACACTGAAGCTTTCTTT	CASSVGGMNTEAFF
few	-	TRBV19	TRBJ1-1	TGTGCCAGTAGTATAGCGGAGGCGGGGCCTGAAGCTTTCTTT	CASSIAEAGPEAFF
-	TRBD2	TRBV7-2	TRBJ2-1	TGTGCCAGCAGCTTATGGGGGACTAGCGCAGCCAATGAGCAGTTCTTC	CASSLWGTSAANEQFF
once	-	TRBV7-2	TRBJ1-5	TGTGCCAGCAGCTTAGATGGGGGTCAGCCCCAGCATTTT	CASSLDGGQPQHF
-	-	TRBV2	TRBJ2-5	TGTGCCAGCAGTGACGGAATGGATTCGCAGACCCAGTACTTC	CASSDGMDSQTQYF
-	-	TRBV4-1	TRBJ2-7	TGCGCCAGCAGCCAAGGCGCTAGCGTTTCCTACGAGCAGTACTTC	CASSQGASVSYEQYF
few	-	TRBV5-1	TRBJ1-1	TGCGCCAGCAAAGGAGAACTTCCAGGCCCTGAAGCTTTCTTT	CASKGELPGPEAFF
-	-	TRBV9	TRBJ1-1	TGTGCCAGCAGCGTAGTGGGCGACACTGAAGCTTTCTTT	CASSVVGDTEAFF
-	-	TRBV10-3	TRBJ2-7	TGTGCCATCAGCCAGGGTGAGAGTGTGAACGAGCAGTACTTC	CAISQGESVNEQYF
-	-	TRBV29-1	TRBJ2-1	TGCAGCGTTGATCAGCGAGCTTACAATGAGCAGTTCTTC	CSVDQRAYNEQFF
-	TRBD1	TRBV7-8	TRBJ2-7	TGTGCCAGCAGTTTCCTTGGACAGGGGGGGCACGAGCAGTACTTC	CASSFLGQGGHEQYF
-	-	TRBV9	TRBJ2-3	TGTGCCAGCAGCGTACGGGGGGCACGGACAGATACGCAGTATTTT	CASSVRGARTDTQYF
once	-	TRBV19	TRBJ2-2	TGTGCCAGTAGACTCGGCTGGGGCAGTGCCGGGGAGCTGTTTTTT	CASRLGWGSAGELFF
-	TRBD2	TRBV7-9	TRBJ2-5	TGTGCCAGCAGCTTAGACGGACTAGCAGGGACCCAGTACTTC	CASSLDGLAGTQYF
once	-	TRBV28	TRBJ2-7	TGTGCCAGCAGTGTTGGGGTTGGGGGCTCCTACGAGCAGTACTTC	CASSVGVGGSYEQYF
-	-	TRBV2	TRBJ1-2	TGTGCCAGCAGTTTACAGGGAAGAAGTGGCTACACCTTC	CASSLQGRSGYTF
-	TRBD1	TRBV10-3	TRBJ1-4	TGTGCCACCGGGACAGGGGGCGGTGAAAAACTGTTTTTT	CATGTGGGEKLFF
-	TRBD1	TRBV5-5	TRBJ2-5	TGTGCCAGCGCAGGGGGCCCCACCGGAGAGACCCAGTACTTC	CASAGGPTGETQYF
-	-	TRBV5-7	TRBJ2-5	TGTGCCAGCAGCGGGAGGGGGACTAAAAAACGGGATGGAGAGACCCAGTACTTC	CASSGRGTKKRDGETQYF
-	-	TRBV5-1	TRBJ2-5	TGCGCCAGCAGGGAGCAGGAGACCCAGTACTTC	CASREQETQYF
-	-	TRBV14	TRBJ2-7	TGTGCCAGCAGCCAAGGCACATCCTACGAGCAGTACTTC	CASSQGTSYEQYF
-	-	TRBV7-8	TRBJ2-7	TGTGCCAGCAGCTTAGCAAAGACCATCGGACTCGAGCAGTACTTC	CASSLAKTIGLEQYF